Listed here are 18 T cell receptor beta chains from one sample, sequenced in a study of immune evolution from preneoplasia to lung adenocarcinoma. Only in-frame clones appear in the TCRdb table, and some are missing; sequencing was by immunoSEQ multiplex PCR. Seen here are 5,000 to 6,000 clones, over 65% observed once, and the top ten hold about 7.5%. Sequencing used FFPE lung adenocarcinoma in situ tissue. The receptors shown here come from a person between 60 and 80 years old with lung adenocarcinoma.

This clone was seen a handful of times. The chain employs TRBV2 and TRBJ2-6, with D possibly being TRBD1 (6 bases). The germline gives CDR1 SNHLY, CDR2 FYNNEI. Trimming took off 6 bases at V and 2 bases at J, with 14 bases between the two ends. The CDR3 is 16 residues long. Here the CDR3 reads CASRGALSPGANVLTF. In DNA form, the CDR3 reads TGTGCCAGCAGGGGGGCTTTGTCTCCTGGGGCCAACGTCCTGACTTTC.

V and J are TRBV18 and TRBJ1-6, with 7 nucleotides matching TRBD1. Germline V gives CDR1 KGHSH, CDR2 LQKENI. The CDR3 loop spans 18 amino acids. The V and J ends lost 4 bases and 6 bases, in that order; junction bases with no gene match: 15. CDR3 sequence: CASSLPLPGQKFNSPLHF. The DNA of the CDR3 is TGTGCCAGCTCACTCCCTCTTCCGGGACAGAAATTTAATTCACCCCTCCACTTT.

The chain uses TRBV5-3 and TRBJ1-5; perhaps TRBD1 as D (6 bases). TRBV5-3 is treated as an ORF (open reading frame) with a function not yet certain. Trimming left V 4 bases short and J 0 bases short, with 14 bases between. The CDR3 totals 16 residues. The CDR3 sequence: CARSLKGGTSNQPQHF. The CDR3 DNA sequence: TGTGCCAGAAGCCTGAAAGGGGGAACTAGCAATCAGCCCCAGCATTTT.

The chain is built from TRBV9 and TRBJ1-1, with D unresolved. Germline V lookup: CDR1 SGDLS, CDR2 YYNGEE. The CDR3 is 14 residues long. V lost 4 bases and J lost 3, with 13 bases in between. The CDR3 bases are TGTGCCAGCAGCCCCAACAGCGGTGACACTGAAGCTTTCTTT. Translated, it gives CASSPNSGDTEAFF.

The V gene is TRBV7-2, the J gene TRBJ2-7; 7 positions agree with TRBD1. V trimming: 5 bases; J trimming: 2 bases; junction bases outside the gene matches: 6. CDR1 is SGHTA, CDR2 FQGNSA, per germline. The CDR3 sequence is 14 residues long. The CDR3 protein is CASSPTGSPYEQYF. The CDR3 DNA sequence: TGTGCCAGCAGCCCGACAGGGAGCCCCTACGAGCAGTACTTC.

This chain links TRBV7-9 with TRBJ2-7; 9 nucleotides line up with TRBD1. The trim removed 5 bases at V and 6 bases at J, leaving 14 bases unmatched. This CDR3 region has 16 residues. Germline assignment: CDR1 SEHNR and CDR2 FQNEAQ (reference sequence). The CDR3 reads CASSPPYRGRVPEQYF. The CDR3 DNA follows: TGTGCCAGCAGCCCTCCGTACAGGGGGCGAGTTCCCGAGCAGTACTTC.

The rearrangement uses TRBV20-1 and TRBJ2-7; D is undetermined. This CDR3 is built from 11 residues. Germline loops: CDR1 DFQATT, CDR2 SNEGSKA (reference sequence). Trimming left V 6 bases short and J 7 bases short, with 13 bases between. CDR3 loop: CSASTLGEQYF. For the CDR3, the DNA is TGCAGTGCGTCAACACTGGGGGAGCAGTACTTC.

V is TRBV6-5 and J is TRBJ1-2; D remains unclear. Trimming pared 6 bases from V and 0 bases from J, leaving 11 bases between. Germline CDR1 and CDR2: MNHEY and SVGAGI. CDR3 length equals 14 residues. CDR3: CASSPSRTNYGYTF. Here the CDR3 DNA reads TGTGCCAGCAGCCCCAGTAGGACTAACTATGGCTACACCTTC.

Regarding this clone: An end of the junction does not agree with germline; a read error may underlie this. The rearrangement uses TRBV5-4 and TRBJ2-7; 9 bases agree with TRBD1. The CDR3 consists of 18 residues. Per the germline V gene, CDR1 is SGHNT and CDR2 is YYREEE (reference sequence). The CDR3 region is CASSQGALTGGHTYEQYF. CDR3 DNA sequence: TGCGCCAGCAGCCAAGGGGCCCTAACAGGGGGCCATACCTACGAGCAGTACTTC.

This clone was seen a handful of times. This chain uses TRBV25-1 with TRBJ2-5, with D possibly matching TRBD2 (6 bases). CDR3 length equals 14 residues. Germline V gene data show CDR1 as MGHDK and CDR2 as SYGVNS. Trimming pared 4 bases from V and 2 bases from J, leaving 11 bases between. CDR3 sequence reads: CASSVGEEQETQYF. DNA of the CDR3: TGTGCCAGCAGTGTGGGGGAGGAACAAGAGACCCAGTACTTC.

CDR3 region: CAWSTPAVVRGCQPQHF. Here the CDR3 DNA reads TGTGCCTGGAGTACACCCGCAGTAGTTAGGGGATGTCAGCCCCAGCATTTT. The genes are TRBV30 and TRBJ1-5, with D perhaps TRBD1 (5 bases). The CDR3 totals 17 residues. Germline assignment: CDR1 GTSNPN and CDR2 SVGIG (reference sequence). Trimming took 2 bases from V and 6 from J, leaving 23 bases between them.

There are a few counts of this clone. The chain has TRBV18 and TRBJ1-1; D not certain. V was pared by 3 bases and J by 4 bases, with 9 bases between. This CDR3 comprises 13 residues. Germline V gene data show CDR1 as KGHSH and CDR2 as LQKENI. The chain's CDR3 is CASSPKGGTEAFF. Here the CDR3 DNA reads TGTGCCAGCTCACCGAAGGGAGGCACTGAAGCTTTCTTT.

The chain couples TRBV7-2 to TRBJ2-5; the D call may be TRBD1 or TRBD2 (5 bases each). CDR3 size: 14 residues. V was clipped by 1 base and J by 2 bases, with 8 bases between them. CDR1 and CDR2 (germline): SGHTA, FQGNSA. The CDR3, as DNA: TGTGCCAGCAGCTTAGGAGGGGCTCAAGAGACCCAGTACTTC. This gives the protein CASSLGGAQETQYF.

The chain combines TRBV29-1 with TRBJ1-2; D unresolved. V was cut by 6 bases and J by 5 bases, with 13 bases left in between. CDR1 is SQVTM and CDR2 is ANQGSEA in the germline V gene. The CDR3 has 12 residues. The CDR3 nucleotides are TGCAGCGTAGATAGCAGAGGATATGGCTACACCTTC. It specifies CSVDSRGYGYTF.

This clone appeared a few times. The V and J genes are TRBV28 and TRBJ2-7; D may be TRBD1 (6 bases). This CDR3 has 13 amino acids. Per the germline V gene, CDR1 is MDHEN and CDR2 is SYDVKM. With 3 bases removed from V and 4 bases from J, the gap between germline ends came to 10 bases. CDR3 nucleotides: TGTGCCAGCAGTTTTTGGGGGCGGTACGAGCAGTACTTC. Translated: CASSFWGRYEQYF.

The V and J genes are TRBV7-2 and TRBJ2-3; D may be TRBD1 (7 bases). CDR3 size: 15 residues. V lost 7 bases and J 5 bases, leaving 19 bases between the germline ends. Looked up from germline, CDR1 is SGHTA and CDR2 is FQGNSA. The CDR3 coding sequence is TGTGCCAGCACTAACAGGGGAGGCCGAGGAGATACGCAGTATTTT. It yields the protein CASTNRGGRGDTQYF.

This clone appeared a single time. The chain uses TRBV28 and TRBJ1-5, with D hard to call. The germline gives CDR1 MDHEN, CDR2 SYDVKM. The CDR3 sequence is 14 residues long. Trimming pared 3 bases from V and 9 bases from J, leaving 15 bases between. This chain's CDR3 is CASSFFGEARPQHF. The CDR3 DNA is TGTGCCAGCAGTTTTTTCGGGGAGGCAAGGCCCCAGCATTTT. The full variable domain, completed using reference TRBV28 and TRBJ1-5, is DVKVTQSSRYLVKRTGEKVFLECVQDMDHENMFWYRQDPGLGLRLIYFSYDVKMKEKGDIPEGYSVSREKKERFSLILESASTNQTSMYLCASSFFGEARPQHFGDGTRLSIL.

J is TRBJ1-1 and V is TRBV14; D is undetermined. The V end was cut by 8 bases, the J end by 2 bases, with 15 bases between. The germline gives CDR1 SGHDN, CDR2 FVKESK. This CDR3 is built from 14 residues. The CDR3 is CASGPDLVNTEAFF. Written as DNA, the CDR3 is TGTGCCAGCGGACCGGATTTGGTTAACACTGAAGCTTTCTTT.